This T cell receptor beta chain originates from a study of cytomegalovirus exposure and HLA in healthy donors. This CDR3 spans 14 amino acids. Germline V CDR1 and CDR2: MNHNY, SVGAGI (reference sequence). V lost 5 bases and J lost 0, with 10 bases in between. A multiplex PCR was run with 60 Vbeta primers and 13 Jbeta primers. Original data processing: Around 11 million shared chains were among the approximately 76 million unique TCR beta chains that a later analysis counted. Produced via immunoSEQ multiplex PCR; TCRdb's table is partial and in-frame only. V and J calls and clone size are copied from that table; D and trimming were computed from the DNA. The table lists about 25,000 clones. Study-wide findings and caveats: In a later analysis, donors in an Asian-associated ancestry cluster reportedly had fewer N-insertions in productive TCRs than the cohort mean. The classifier reportedly diagnosed cytomegalovirus status with high specificity and sensitivity.

Worth noting for this clone: Its matching antigen is unknown.

Sequencing was carried out using PBMCs. The sequence came from a male donor in good health and CMV-seropositive. The rearrangement joins TRBV6-6 to TRBJ1-2; a possible D gene is TRBD1 (5 bases). DNA for the CDR3: TGTGCCAGCAGTGCCGCGGGACCTAACTATGGCTACACCTTC. This codes for CASSAAGPNYGYTF.